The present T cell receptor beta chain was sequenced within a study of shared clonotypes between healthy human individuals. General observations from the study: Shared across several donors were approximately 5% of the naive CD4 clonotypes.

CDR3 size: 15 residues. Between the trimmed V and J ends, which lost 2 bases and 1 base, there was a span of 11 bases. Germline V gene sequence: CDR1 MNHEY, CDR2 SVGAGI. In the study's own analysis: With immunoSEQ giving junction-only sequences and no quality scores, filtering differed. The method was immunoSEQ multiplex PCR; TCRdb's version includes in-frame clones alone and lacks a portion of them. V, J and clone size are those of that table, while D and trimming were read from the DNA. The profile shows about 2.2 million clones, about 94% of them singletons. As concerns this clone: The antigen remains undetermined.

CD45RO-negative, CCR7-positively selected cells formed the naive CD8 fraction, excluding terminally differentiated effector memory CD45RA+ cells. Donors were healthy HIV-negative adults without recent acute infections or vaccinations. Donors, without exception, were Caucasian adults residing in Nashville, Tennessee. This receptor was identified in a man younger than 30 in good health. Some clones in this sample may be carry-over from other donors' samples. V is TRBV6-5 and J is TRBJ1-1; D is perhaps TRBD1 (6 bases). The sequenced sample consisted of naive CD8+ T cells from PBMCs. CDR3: CASSYVGGPNTEAFF. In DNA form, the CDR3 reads TGTGCCAGCAGTTACGTGGGGGGCCCGAACACTGAAGCTTTCTTT.